The rows below give T cell receptor beta chains drawn from one sample of a study of radiotherapy plus CTLA-4 blockade in lung cancer. Profiling relied on immunoSEQ multiplex PCR, and the TCRdb table lists in-frame clones only, not all of them. Here the sample spans about 60,000 clones, roughly three quarters being singletons. Sequencing used peripheral blood, obtained from a patient treated with radiotherapy plus ipilimumab. All receptors derive from a human donor with non-small cell lung cancer who had a complete response to radiotherapy plus ipilimumab. Each CDR3 is given with its conserved first and last residue. The D gene is left open where the match is weak. A clone size is listed for some rows: how often the clone was seen (once, few, many), or a class if it is expanded.

>13|.|few|TRBV27|TRBJ1-2
CASSLTGFMGYTF
TGTGCCAGCAGTTTAACAGGGTTTATGGGCTACACCTTC
>15|TRBD1|.|TRBV19|TRBJ1-6
CASSIDRGRLSPLHF
TGTGCCAGTAGTATAGACAGGGGGCGACTTTCACCCCTCCACTTT
>15|TRBD1|.|TRBV6-5|TRBJ2-3
CASSRPGQGVDTQYF
TGTGCCAGCTCCAGACCGGGACAGGGTGTAGATACGCAGTATTTT
>15|.|.|TRBV4-3|TRBJ2-7
CASSQDFRRGGEQYF
TGCGCCAGCAGCCAAGATTTCAGGAGGGGGGGCGAGCAGTACTTC
>15|.|.|TRBV6-1|TRBJ2-4
CASRPGLLAKNIQYF
TGTGCCAGCAGACCCGGACTACTAGCCAAAAACATTCAGTACTTC
>16|TRBD1|few|TRBV7-9|TRBJ1-6
CASSLGQGFYNSPLHF
TGTGCCAGCAGCTTAGGACAGGGGTTCTATAATTCACCCCTCCACTTT
>13|.|.|TRBV11-2|TRBJ2-7
CASTLPPGYEQYF
TGTGCCAGCACCCTCCCACCAGGTTACGAGCAGTACTTC
>14|TRBD1|.|TRBV7-8|TRBJ1-2
CASSKEGQGRGYTF
TGTGCCAGCAGCAAGGAGGGACAGGGGAGGGGCTACACCTTC
>12|.|.|TRBV30|TRBJ2-5
CAWSVAEKTQYF
TGTGCCTGGAGTGTGGCAGAAAAGACCCAGTACTTC
>14|.|.|TRBV19|TRBJ1-2
CASKEQGPLYGYTF
TGTGCCAGCAAAGAACAGGGACCCCTATATGGCTACACCTTC
>12|TRBD1|.|TRBV5-1|TRBJ2-7
CASSSSGGEQYF
TGCGCCAGCAGCTCTTCAGGGGGCGAGCAGTACTTC
>18|.|.|TRBV28|TRBJ1-3
CASRLLAVGRYSGNTIYF
TGTGCCAGCAGGTTACTTGCGGTTGGCCGCTACTCTGGAAACACCATATATTTT
>20|.|.|TRBV5-5|TRBJ1-6
CASSPLTGGGTSSYNSPLHF
TGTGCCAGCAGCCCGCTCACGGGGGGAGGGACCAGCTCCTATAATTCACCCCTCCACTTT
>15|.|.|TRBV6-1|TRBJ1-2
CASSETGFSNYGYTF
TGTGCCAGCAGTGAAACAGGGTTTTCTAACTATGGCTACACCTTC
>12|.|.|TRBV18|TRBJ1-2
CASHPDSYGYTF
TGTGCCAGCCATCCAGACAGCTATGGCTACACCTTC
>12|TRBD1|once|TRBV2|TRBJ2-2
CASREDRAGLFF
TGTGCCAGCAGGGAGGACAGGGCAGGGCTGTTTTTT
>16|.|.|TRBV7-8|TRBJ2-3
CASSFQTNIVMDTQYF
TGTGCCAGCAGCTTCCAGACTAATATCGTAATGGATACGCAGTATTTT
>14|TRBD2|.|TRBV7-2|TRBJ2-5
CASSLEGGAETQYF
TGTGCCAGCAGCTTAGAGGGAGGGGCAGAGACCCAGTACTTC
>14|.|.|TRBV2|TRBJ2-7
CASSERTAQYEQYF
TGTGCCAGCAGTGAGCGCACAGCCCAATACGAGCAGTACTTC
>13|.|few|TRBV19|TRBJ1-2
CASSQTPQYGYTF
TGTGCCAGTAGTCAGACCCCACAGTATGGCTACACCTTC
>14|.|medium-sized|TRBV4-3|TRBJ2-5
CASSQEWTSGAQYF
TGCGCCAGCAGCCAAGAATGGACCTCAGGGGCCCAGTACTTC
>14|.|.|TRBV19|TRBJ2-7
CASSRTISGLEQYF
TGTGCCAGTAGTCGGACTATCTCCGGGCTCGAGCAGTACTTC
>16|TRBD1|.|TRBV19|TRBJ1-5
CASSFGQGSSNQPQHF
TGTGCCAGTAGTTTCGGACAGGGTTCGAGCAATCAGCCCCAGCATTTT
>15|TRBD1|.|TRBV5-1|TRBJ1-6
CASSLSGQGNSPLHF
TGCGCCAGCAGCTTGTCCGGACAGGGGAATTCACCCCTCCACTTT
>12|.|.|TRBV15|TRBJ1-5
CATSRAPEPQHF
TGTGCCACCAGCAGAGCCCCAGAGCCCCAGCATTTT
>13|.|.|TRBV21-1|TRBJ2-7
CASSKGQGPEQYF
TGTGCCAGCAGCAAAGGACAGGGGCCCGAGCAGTACTTC
>12|.|.|TRBV6-4|TRBJ2-7
CDSINEGYEQYF
TGTGACAGCATTAACGAGGGCTACGAGCAGTACTTC
>12|.|.|TRBV6-5|TRBJ2-7
CASTDNTYEQYF
TGTGCCAGCACTGACAACACCTACGAGCAGTACTTC
>15|TRBD1|.|TRBV28|TRBJ1-1
CASSRAGTGATEAFF
TGTGCCAGCAGTAGAGCCGGGACAGGGGCCACTGAAGCTTTCTTT
>13|TRBD1|.|TRBV7-2|TRBJ1-1
CASSLGQTTEAFF
TGTGCCAGCAGCTTGGGACAGACCACTGAAGCTTTCTTT
>14|.|.|TRBV9|TRBJ2-7
CASSPRLYSYEQYF
TGTGCCAGCAGCCCGCGTTTATACTCCTACGAGCAGTACTTC
>13|TRBD1|.|TRBV6-1|TRBJ2-7
CASMDRRRGEQYF
TGTGCCAGCATGGACAGGAGGCGTGGGGAGCAGTACTTC
>13|TRBD2|few|TRBV7-3|TRBJ2-7
CASSLAGSGEQYF
TGTGCCAGCAGCCTAGCGGGTTCGGGGGAGCAGTACTTC
>21|.|.|TRBV6-1|TRBJ1-4
CASSELSSIFSQRATNEKLFF
TGTGCCAGCAGTGAATTATCTAGCATTTTCTCCCAACGAGCAACTAATGAAAAACTGTTTTTT
>15|.|.|TRBV19|TRBJ2-2
CASSIGSLYTGELFF
TGTGCCAGTAGTATTGGTAGTCTCTACACCGGGGAGCTGTTTTTT
>12|TRBD1|few|TRBV6-6|TRBJ1-1
CASGRQGDEAFF
TGTGCCAGCGGCCGACAGGGGGATGAAGCTTTCTTT